The TCR beta chain under discussion was sequenced for a study of shared T cell receptors in the human thymus. Assay: immunoSEQ multiplex PCR; the TCRdb copy retains only in-frame clones and omits some. Of under 700,000 clones listed, approximately 78% are singletons. The CDR3 is made up of 14 amino acids. The germline V and J ends were trimmed by 2 bases and 7 bases, with 12 bases remaining between them. Per the germline V gene, CDR1 is SGDLS and CDR2 is YYNGEE. This sample also appeared in a second study, on human thymus T cells. That source reports: Donors were healthy Finnish infants having corrective surgery for congenital heart defects. Thymus pieces cut out during corrective heart surgery were the tissue that was used.

The sample consisted of thymocytes. The sequence was obtained from a boy in the first two years of life with a congenital heart defect. The chain has TRBV9 and TRBJ2-2; D perhaps matches TRBD2 (5 bases). This CDR3 is CASSVQVGVGELFF. In DNA form, the CDR3 reads TGTGCCAGCAGCGTGCAGGTGGGAGTCGGGGAGCTGTTTTTT.